This T cell receptor beta chain was identified during a study of control samples from healthy donors and cancer patients. The V gene lost 0 bases and the J gene lost 6 bases, with 14 bases spanning the gap. Germline CDR1 SGHVS, CDR2 FQNEAQ. The length of the CDR3 is 15 residues. Only in-frame clones appear in the TCRdb table, and some are missing; sequencing was by immunoSEQ multiplex PCR. The repertoire holds tens of thousands of clones, with just under 85% as singletons. This chain uses TRBV7-8 with TRBJ1-2, with D tentatively TRBD1 (5 bases). The sample taken for sequencing was blood. This clonotype originated in a young man in good health. The CDR3 DNA reads as TGTGCCAGCAGCTTAGCTTACGACCGGGACCATGGCTACACCTTC. Amino acids: CASSLAYDRDHGYTF.